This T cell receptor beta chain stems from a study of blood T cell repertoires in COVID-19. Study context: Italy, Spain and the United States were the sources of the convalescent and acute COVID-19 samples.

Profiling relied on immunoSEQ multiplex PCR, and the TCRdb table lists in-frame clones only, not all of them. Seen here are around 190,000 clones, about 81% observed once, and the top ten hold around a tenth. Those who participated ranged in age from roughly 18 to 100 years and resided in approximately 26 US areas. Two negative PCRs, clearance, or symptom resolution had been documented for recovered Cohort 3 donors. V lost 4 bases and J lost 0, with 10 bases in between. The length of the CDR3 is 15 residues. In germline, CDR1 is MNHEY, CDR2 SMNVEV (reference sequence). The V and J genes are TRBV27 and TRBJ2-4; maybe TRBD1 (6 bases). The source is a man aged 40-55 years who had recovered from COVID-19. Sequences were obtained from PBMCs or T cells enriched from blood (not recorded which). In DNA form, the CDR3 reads TGTGCCAGCAGTTCCCCGACAGGAGCCAAAAACATTCAGTACTTC. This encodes CASSSPTGAKNIQYF.